This T cell receptor beta chain was recovered during a study of PD-1 blockade in classical Hodgkin lymphoma. Study-level background: Patients were given intravenous nivolumab, 3 mg/kg, every 2 weeks. The study, taken as a whole, reports: The diversity seen at baseline in complete responders resembled that of newly diagnosed patients. Newly diagnosed patients had baseline TCR diversity that was reportedly lower than that of healthy donors.

The method was immunoSEQ multiplex PCR; TCRdb's version includes in-frame clones alone and lacks a portion of them. Of about 41,000 clones listed, 69% are singletons. Time point noted: cycle 4 day 1 (C4D1), after about 6 weeks of nivolumab. No patient escaped relapse after autologous stem cell transplantation, and brentuximab vedotin exposure varied. Patients showed best responses of complete response, partial response or progressive disease. As to this clone: The antigen remains undetermined.

This CDR3 is built from 12 residues. Germline V gene lookup returns CDR1 MNHEY and CDR2 SVGAGI. The J segment lost 6 bases and the V segment lost 4 bases, leaving 0 bases of the junction unmatched. The material sequenced was peripheral blood mononuclear cells (PBMCs), taken before the fourth cycle of nivolumab. V gene TRBV6-5 combines with J gene TRBJ2-3, with TRBD2 matching over 8 bases. The TCR comes from a human donor with classical Hodgkin lymphoma. CDR3 coding DNA: TGTGCCAGCAGTTCGGGGGGGGATACGCAGTATTTT. It codes for CASSSGGDTQYF.